The present TCR beta chain was sequenced within a study of early T cells in non-severe SARS-CoV-2 infection. Turning to the study itself: Unsorted whole-blood RNA was sequenced in bulk, leaving chains unpaired.

This clonotype was counted a few times. Trimming cost V 4 bases and J 3 bases; bases outside gene matches: 3. CDR1 and CDR2 from the germline V gene are MNHEY and SMNVEV (reference sequence). CDR3 length: 13 amino acids. Individual cDNA molecules received unique molecular identifiers. TCRdb called the 5' RACE reads again in MiXCR, with one record for every CDR3 protein. This repertoire shows about 67,000 distinct CDR3 sequences, more than 8% found once; its top ten account for around 16%. The material sequenced was whole blood, taken at baseline. This chain links TRBV27 with TRBJ2-7, with 7 positions matching TRBD1. The receptor was isolated from an adult who was a healthcare worker with PCR-confirmed SARS-CoV-2 infection or an uninfected control (not recorded which). CDR3 residues: CASSYRDSYEQYF. The DNA for the CDR3 is TGTGCCAGCAGTTACCGGGACAGCTACGAGCAGTACTTC.